This TCR beta chain is from a study of patients and donors after allogeneic stem cell transplantation. CDR3 size: 15 residues. V shed 5 bases, J shed 7 bases, and the junction held 9 bases outside the gene matches. TCRdb reprocessed the RT-PCR reads via MiXCR and lists one record per CDR3 protein. The table lists roughly 30,000 distinct CDR3 sequences, 6.8% of them singletons. This clonotype is judged medium-sized (0.01 to 0.1%). This TCR derives from a human donor who was either an allogeneic HSCT recipient or a stem cell or donor lymphocyte infusion donor (not recorded which). It is not recorded whose cells these are; they may come from a transplant donor. The specimen sequenced was blood, either unsorted or a sorted T cell fraction (not recorded which). The chain employs TRBV12-3 or TRBV12-4 and TRBJ2-1, with 9 bases aligning to TRBD1. CDR3 DNA: TGTGCCAGCAGTCTCAGGGACAGGGTAGTGAATGAGCAGTTCTTC. It is translated as CASSLRDRVVNEQFF.